This TCR beta chain is drawn from a study of blood T cell repertoires in COVID-19. For the study at large: Collection of acute and convalescent COVID-19 samples took place in the United States, Italy and Spain. PBMCs, B-cell-depleted T cells, or T cells were the source of the cDNA or gDNA that made up the material.

The CDR3 extends over 15 amino acids. J gave up 3 bases and V 0 bases, and 4 bases lay outside the gene matches. CDR1 is SGHRS and CDR2 is YFSETQ in the germline V gene. Seattle enrolled patients during active infection and tracked them longitudinally. Under the authors' procedure: Reference gene primer amplification in the assay estimated nucleated cell counts. Sequencing used immunoSEQ multiplex PCR; TCRdb keeps in-frame clones, though not all of them. The V and J calls and clone size come from that table; D and trimming were worked out from the DNA. The sample yields under 350,000 clones, roughly 90% seen once.

V is TRBV5-1 and J is TRBJ2-3; TRBD1 matches 7 bases. The sample was peripheral blood. This TCR was sampled from a woman in her 30s with COVID-19, enrolled during active disease. This CDR3 is CASSLADRDTDTQYF. CDR3 bases: TGCGCCAGCAGCTTGGCCGACAGGGATACAGATACGCAGTATTTT. The full variable domain, completed using reference TRBV5-1 and TRBJ2-3, is KAGVTQTPRYLIKTRGQQVTLSCSPISGHRSVSWYQQTPGQGLQFLFEYFSETQRNKGNFPGRFSGRQFSNSRSEMNVSTLELGDSALYLCASSLADRDTDTQYFGPGTRLTVL.